Listed below are T cell receptor beta chains from one sample, sequenced in a study of blood T cell repertoires in COVID-19. Profiling relied on immunoSEQ multiplex PCR, and the TCRdb table lists in-frame clones only, not all of them. The data hold 60,000 to 100,000 clones, with roughly 89% observed a single time. Sequenced input: peripheral blood. All receptors derive from a man in his forties or fifties with active COVID-19. The CDR3 runs from the conserved cysteine through the conserved F or W. The D gene is left open where the match is weak. The size field is filled for only some rows; it gives once, few, many or a size class.

TRBD1	TRBJ1-1	TRBV15	.	CATSSGQGATEAFF	TGTGCCACCAGCAGTGGACAGGGGGCGACTGAAGCTTTCTTT
TRBD1	TRBJ1-4	TRBV9	.	CASSPGTGGEKLFF	TGTGCCAGCAGCCCCGGGACAGGCGGTGAAAAACTGTTTTTT
.	TRBJ1-4	TRBV12-3/TRBV12-4	few	CASARSNEKLFF	TGTGCCAGCGCTAGAAGTAATGAAAAACTGTTTTTT
TRBD1	TRBJ1-2	TRBV19	.	CASRASGTGGFHGYTF	TGTGCCAGTAGGGCGTCCGGGACAGGGGGCTTCCATGGCTACACCTTC
TRBD2	TRBJ2-1	TRBV5-1	.	CASAFGTSGRGNEQFF	TGCGCCAGCGCCTTCGGGACTAGCGGGAGGGGTAATGAGCAGTTCTTC
TRBD1	TRBJ2-3	TRBV5-1	.	CASSPGTGASDTQYF	TGCGCCAGCAGCCCCGGGACAGGGGCTTCAGATACGCAGTATTTT
TRBD1	TRBJ1-6	TRBV28	.	CASRPGQRNSPLHF	TGTGCCAGCAGGCCGGGACAGAGAAATTCACCCCTCCACTTT
TRBD2	TRBJ2-7	TRBV5-6	.	CASSLWREPYEQYF	TGTGCCAGCAGCTTGTGGCGGGAGCCGTACGAGCAGTACTTC
TRBD1	TRBJ1-3	TRBV28	.	CASSLSRGQGVSTIYF	TGTGCCAGCAGTTTATCACGGGGACAGGGAGTGAGCACCATATATTTT
TRBD2	TRBJ2-1	TRBV18	.	CASSTGTSGTNEQFF	TGTGCCAGCTCAACCGGGACTAGCGGGACCAATGAGCAGTTCTTC
.	TRBJ2-2	TRBV6-6	.	CASSAGGPTGELFF	TGTGCCAGCAGTGCCGGGGGTCCCACCGGGGAGCTGTTTTTT
.	TRBJ2-1	TRBV7-7	.	CASSLSDGTYNEQFF	TGTGCCAGCAGCTTAAGTGACGGGACCTACAATGAGCAGTTCTTC
.	TRBJ1-1	TRBV6-5	.	CASSSGPSAFF	TGTGCCAGCAGTTCTGGGCCGAGTGCTTTCTTT
.	TRBJ2-6	TRBV10-1	.	CASSGGPGANVLTF	TGCGCCAGTAGTGGGGGGCCTGGGGCCAACGTCCTGACTTTC
.	TRBJ2-1	TRBV6-6	.	CATQVSSYNEQFF	TGTGCCACCCAAGTCAGCTCCTACAATGAGCAGTTCTTC
.	TRBJ1-5	TRBV7-2	.	CASSLSLDQPQHF	TGTGCCAGCAGCTTGAGTCTAGATCAGCCCCAGCATTTT
.	TRBJ1-1	TRBV10-1	once	CASRGSGTEAFF	TGCGCCAGCAGAGGGAGCGGGACTGAAGCTTTCTTT
.	TRBJ1-4	TRBV21-1	few	CASSMPRVQGDEKLFF	TGTGCCAGCAGCATGCCCCGGGTCCAGGGCGACGAAAAACTGTTTTTT
.	TRBJ1-5	TRBV6-5	.	CASNTGYGQPQHF	TGTGCCAGCAATACAGGGTATGGTCAGCCCCAGCATTTT
.	TRBJ1-5	TRBV9	once	CASSVVGGRGAGVCDSNQPQHF	TGTGCCAGCAGCGTAGTAGGAGGAAGAGGGGCGGGGGTTTGTGATAGCAATCAGCCCCAGCATTTT
.	TRBJ1-2	TRBV19	.	CASSIGRQVFSYGYTF	TGTGCCAGTAGTATAGGAAGGCAGGTCTTTTCTTATGGCTACACCTTC
TRBD1	TRBJ1-2	TRBV29-1	.	CSAAQGQGYGYTF	TGCAGCGCCGCCCAGGGACAGGGATATGGCTACACCTTC
TRBD1	TRBJ2-7	TRBV28	.	CASSSGQGLNEQYF	TGTGCCAGCAGTTCCGGACAGGGTCTGAACGAGCAGTACTTC
.	TRBJ1-2	TRBV27	.	CASSFREGQGGYTF	TGTGCCAGCAGTTTCCGGGAGGGGCAAGGAGGCTACACCTTC
TRBD1	TRBJ2-7	TRBV10-3	.	CAISDAGQGGYEQYF	TGTGCCATCAGTGATGCTGGACAGGGGGGATACGAGCAGTACTTC
TRBD2	TRBJ2-3	TRBV7-2	.	CASSLSLTSGSTDTQYF	TGTGCCAGCAGCCTCTCTTTGACTAGCGGGTCCACAGATACGCAGTATTTT
.	TRBJ1-1	TRBV20-1	few	CSASKQGPNTEAFF	TGCAGTGCTAGTAAACAGGGACCGAACACTGAAGCTTTCTTT
TRBD1	TRBJ2-2	TRBV10-1	once	CASSPGGTGELFF	TGCGCCAGCTCCCCAGGGGGCACCGGGGAGCTGTTTTTT
.	TRBJ1-2	TRBV9	.	CASSAGLNYGYTF	TGTGCCAGCAGTGCAGGGCTAAACTATGGCTACACCTTC
.	TRBJ2-7	TRBV12-3/TRBV12-4	once	CASSYRGYEQYF	TGTGCCAGCAGTTACCGGGGCTACGAGCAGTACTTC
.	TRBJ1-1	TRBV5-6	.	CASSFSGRTEAFF	TGTGCCAGCAGCTTCTCAGGGCGTACTGAAGCTTTCTTT
TRBD1	TRBJ1-1	TRBV18	.	CASSPLRQGTEAFF	TGTGCCAGCTCACCCCTCCGACAGGGGACTGAAGCTTTCTTT
TRBD2	TRBJ2-1	TRBV5-5	.	CASSLVQVAGALSYNEQFF	TGTGCCAGCAGCTTGGTGCAGGTAGCGGGAGCCCTCTCCTACAATGAGCAGTTCTTC
TRBD2	TRBJ2-7	TRBV28	.	CASSSQTSGNYEQYF	TGTGCCAGCAGTTCCCAGACTAGCGGGAACTACGAGCAGTACTTC
.	TRBJ2-5	TRBV4-3	.	CASSQDEGAQYF	TGCGCCAGCAGCCAAGACGAGGGAGCCCAGTACTTC
TRBD1	TRBJ2-3	TRBV19	.	CASTRGQGVPDTQYF	TGTGCCAGTACCCGAGGACAGGGCGTCCCAGATACGCAGTATTTT
TRBD1	TRBJ1-2	TRBV5-5	.	CASSSVGGYPNYGYTF	TGTGCCAGCAGCTCCGTAGGGGGCTATCCTAACTATGGCTACACCTTC
TRBD2	TRBJ2-7	TRBV7-2	.	CASSLGAGLPYEQYF	TGTGCCAGCAGCTTAGGGGCGGGACTACCCTACGAGCAGTACTTC
.	TRBJ1-1	TRBV2	once	CASSSRQLNTEAFF	TGTGCCAGCAGTTCAAGACAGCTGAACACTGAAGCTTTCTTT
.	TRBJ2-1	TRBV10-3	.	CAISGQTYNEQFF	TGTGCCATCAGTGGGCAGACCTACAATGAGCAGTTCTTC
.	TRBJ1-2	TRBV5-4	once	CASSSKTRGQNIYGYTF	TGTGCCAGCAGCTCAAAGACGCGAGGACAGAACATCTATGGCTACACCTTC
.	TRBJ2-1	TRBV3-1/TRBV3-2	.	CASSQEVRVVSYNEQFF	TGTGCCAGCAGCCAAGAGGTCAGGGTGGTATCCTACAATGAGCAGTTCTTC
TRBD1	TRBJ2-1	TRBV27	.	CASSPDRGRDNEQFF	TGTGCCAGCAGCCCCGACAGGGGGCGCGACAATGAGCAGTTCTTC
TRBD2	TRBJ2-2	TRBV30	.	CAWSRAGGPNGELFF	TGTGCCTGGAGTAGAGCGGGGGGGCCGAACGGGGAGCTGTTTTTT
.	TRBJ1-1	TRBV7-9	.	CASSLTGLNTEAFF	TGTGCCAGCAGCTTAACAGGCCTGAACACTGAAGCTTTCTTT
.	TRBJ2-1	TRBV21-1	.	CASTYSGEKKTYNEQFF	TGTGCCAGCACTTACTCAGGGGAAAAGAAGACCTACAATGAGCAGTTCTTC
.	TRBJ2-1	TRBV5-1	.	CASSPTGYNEQFF	TGCGCCAGCAGCCCTACGGGCTACAATGAGCAGTTCTTC
TRBD1	TRBJ2-2	TRBV6-5	.	CASSPRPGGDGELFF	TGTGCCAGCAGCCCCCGGCCAGGGGGAGACGGGGAGCTGTTTTTT
.	TRBJ2-3	TRBV1	.	CTSSQDQNRALEIDTQYF	TGCACCAGCAGCCAAGATCAGAACAGGGCATTGGAGATTGATACGCAGTATTTT
.	TRBJ2-3	TRBV11-2	.	CASSPGQFGTDTQYF	TGTGCCAGCAGCCCTGGCCAGTTCGGCACAGATACGCAGTATTTT
TRBD1	TRBJ1-1	TRBV11-2	once	CASAYSGTGEAFF	TGTGCCAGCGCGTACTCCGGGACAGGGGAAGCTTTCTTT
.	TRBJ1-4	TRBV28	.	CASSLTGTNEKLFF	TGTGCCAGCAGTTTAACGGGGACTAATGAAAAACTGTTTTTT